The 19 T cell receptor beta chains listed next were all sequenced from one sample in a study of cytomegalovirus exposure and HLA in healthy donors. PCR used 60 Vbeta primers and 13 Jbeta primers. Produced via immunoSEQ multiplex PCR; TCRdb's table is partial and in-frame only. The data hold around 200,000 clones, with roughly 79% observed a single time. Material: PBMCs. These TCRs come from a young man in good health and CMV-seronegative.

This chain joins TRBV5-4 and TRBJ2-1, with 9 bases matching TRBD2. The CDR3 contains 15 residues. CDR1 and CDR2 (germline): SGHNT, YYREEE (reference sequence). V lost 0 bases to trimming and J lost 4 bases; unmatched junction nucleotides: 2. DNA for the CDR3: TGTGCCAGCAGCTTGGGACTAGCGGAATACAATGAGCAGTTCTTC. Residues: CASSLGLAEYNEQFF.

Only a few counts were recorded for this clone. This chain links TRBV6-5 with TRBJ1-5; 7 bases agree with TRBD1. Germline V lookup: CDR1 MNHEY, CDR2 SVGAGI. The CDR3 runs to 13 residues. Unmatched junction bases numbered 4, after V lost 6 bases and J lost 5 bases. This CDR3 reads CASRRGLDQPQHF. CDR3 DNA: TGTGCCAGCAGGAGGGGGCTGGATCAGCCCCAGCATTTT.

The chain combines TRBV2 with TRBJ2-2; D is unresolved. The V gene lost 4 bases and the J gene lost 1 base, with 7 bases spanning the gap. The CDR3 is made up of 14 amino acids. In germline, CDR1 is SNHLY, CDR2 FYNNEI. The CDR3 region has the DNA TGTGCCAGCAGTGGATGGCAGAACACCGGGGAGCTGTTTTTT. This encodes CASSGWQNTGELFF.

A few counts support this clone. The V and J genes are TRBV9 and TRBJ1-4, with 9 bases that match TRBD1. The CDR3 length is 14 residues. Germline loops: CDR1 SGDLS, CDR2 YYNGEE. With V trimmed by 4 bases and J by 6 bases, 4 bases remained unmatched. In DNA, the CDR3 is TGTGCCAGCAGCCTGGGACAGGGCGATGAAAAACTGTTTTTT. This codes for CASSLGQGDEKLFF.

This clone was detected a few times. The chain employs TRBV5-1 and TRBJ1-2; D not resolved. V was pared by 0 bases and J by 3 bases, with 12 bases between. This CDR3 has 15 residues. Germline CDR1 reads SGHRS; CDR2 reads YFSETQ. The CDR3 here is CASSLEWQNDYGYTF. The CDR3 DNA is TGCGCCAGCAGCTTGGAGTGGCAAAACGACTATGGCTACACCTTC.

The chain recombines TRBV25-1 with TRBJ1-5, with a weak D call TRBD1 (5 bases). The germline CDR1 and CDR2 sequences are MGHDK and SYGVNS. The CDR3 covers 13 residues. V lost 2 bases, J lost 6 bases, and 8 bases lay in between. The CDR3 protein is CASSEAGFQPQHF. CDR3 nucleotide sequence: TGTGCCAGCAGTGAAGCAGGGTTTCAGCCCCAGCATTTT.

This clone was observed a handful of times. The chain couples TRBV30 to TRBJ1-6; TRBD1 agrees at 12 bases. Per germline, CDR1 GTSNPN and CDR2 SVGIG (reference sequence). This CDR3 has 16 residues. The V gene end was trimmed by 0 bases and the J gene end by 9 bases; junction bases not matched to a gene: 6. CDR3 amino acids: CAWSVNLGQGASPLHF. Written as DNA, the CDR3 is TGTGCCTGGAGTGTAAATTTGGGACAGGGGGCTTCACCCCTCCACTTT.

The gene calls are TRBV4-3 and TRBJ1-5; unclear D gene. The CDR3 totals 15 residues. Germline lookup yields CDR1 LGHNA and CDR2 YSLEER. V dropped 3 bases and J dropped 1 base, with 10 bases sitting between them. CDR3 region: CASSQSAGSNQPQHF. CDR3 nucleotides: TGCGCCAGCAGCCAGTCAGCAGGCAGCAATCAGCCCCAGCATTTT.

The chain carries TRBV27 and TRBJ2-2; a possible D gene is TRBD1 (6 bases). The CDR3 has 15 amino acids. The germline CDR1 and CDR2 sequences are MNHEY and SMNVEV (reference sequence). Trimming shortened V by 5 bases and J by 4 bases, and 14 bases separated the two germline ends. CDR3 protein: CASSPHTGPTGELFF. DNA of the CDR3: TGTGCCAGCAGTCCCCACACAGGGCCCACCGGGGAGCTGTTTTTT.

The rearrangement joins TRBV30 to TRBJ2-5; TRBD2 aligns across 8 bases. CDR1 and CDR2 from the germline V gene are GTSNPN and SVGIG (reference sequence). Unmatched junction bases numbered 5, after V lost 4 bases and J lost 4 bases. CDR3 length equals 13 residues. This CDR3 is CAWNVGGGETQYF. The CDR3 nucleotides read TGTGCCTGGAACGTCGGGGGGGGAGAGACCCAGTACTTC.

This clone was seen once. The CDR3 DNA sequence: TGTGCCAGCAGCCCCCTAGCCGGACAGGGGAACTATGGCTACACCTTC. Translation gives CASSPLAGQGNYGYTF. The rearrangement joins TRBV4-2 to TRBJ1-2; 9 bases match TRBD1. Trimming removed 4 bases from V and 2 bases from J; junction bases left unmatched: 8. This CDR3 contains 16 residues. Per the germline V gene, CDR1 is LGHNA and CDR2 is YNFKEQ.

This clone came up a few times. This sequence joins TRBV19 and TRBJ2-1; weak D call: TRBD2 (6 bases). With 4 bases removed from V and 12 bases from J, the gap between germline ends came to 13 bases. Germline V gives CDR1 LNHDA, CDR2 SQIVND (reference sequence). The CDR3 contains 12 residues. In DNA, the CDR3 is TGTGCCAGTAGTAATTCCGGGACTGTGCAGTTCTTC. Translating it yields CASSNSGTVQFF.

The CDR3 sequence is CASSEATGAKGYTF. The CDR3, as DNA: TGTGCCAGCAGTGAAGCGACAGGGGCGAAAGGCTACACCTTC. J is TRBJ1-2 and V is TRBV2, with 8 bases matching TRBD1. The germline gives CDR1 SNHLY, CDR2 FYNNEI. This CDR3 has 14 residues. V trimming: 0 bases; J trimming: 8 bases; junction bases outside the gene matches: 5.

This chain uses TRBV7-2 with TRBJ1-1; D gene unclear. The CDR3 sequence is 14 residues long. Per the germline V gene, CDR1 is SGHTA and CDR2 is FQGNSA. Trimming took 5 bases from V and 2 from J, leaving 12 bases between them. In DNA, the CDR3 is TGTGCCAGCAGCCCCGGGGATGCAAACACTGAAGCTTTCTTT. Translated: CASSPGDANTEAFF. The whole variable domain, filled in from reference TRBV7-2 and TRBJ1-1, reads GAGVSQSPSNKVTEKGKDVELRCDPISGHTALYWYRQSLGQGLEFLIYFQGNSAPDKSGLPSDRFSAERTGGSVSTLTIQRTQQEDSAVYLCASSPGDANTEAFFGQGTRLTVV.

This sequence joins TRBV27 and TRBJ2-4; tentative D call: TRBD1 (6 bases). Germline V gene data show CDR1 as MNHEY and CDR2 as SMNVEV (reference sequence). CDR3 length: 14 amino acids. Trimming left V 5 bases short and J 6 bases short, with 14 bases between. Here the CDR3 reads CASSVTGMGNIQYF. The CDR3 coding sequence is TGTGCCAGCAGTGTAACAGGGATGGGAAACATTCAGTACTTC.

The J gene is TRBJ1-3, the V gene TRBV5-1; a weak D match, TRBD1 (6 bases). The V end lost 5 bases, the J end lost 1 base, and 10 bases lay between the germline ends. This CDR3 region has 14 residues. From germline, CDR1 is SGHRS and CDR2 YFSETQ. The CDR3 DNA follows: TGCGCCAGCAGGGACAGTCTATCTGGAAACACCATATATTTT. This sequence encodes CASRDSLSGNTIYF.

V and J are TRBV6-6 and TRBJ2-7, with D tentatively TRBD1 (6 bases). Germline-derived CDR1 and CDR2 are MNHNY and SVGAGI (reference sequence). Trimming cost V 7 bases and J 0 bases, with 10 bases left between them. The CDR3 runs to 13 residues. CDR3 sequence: CASTPQGSYEQYF. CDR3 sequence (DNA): TGTGCCAGCACTCCACAGGGCTCCTACGAGCAGTACTTC.

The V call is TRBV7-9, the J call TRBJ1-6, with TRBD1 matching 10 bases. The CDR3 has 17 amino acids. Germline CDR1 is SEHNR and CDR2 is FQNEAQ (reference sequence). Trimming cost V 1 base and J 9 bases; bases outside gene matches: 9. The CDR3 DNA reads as TGTGCCAGCAGCTTAGGTTCTCGAGGGACAGGGGTTTCACCCCTCCACTTT. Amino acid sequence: CASSLGSRGTGVSPLHF.

CDR3 amino acids: CASSLIYTRGSDTGELFF. Here the CDR3 DNA reads TGTGCCAGCAGCTTAATTTACACAAGGGGATCGGACACCGGGGAGCTGTTTTTT. This chain joins TRBV5-4 and TRBJ2-2; D might be TRBD1 (5 bases). Germline lookup yields CDR1 SGHNT and CDR2 YYREEE (reference sequence). V lost 2 bases and J lost 3, with 20 bases in between. This CDR3 is 18 amino acids long.